These 2 T cell receptor beta chains originate from one sample sequenced in a study of T cell responses to AZD1222 COVID-19 vaccine (dated by TCRdb to the early 2020s). Library creation used the immunoSEQ multiplex PCR assay. TCRdb took this table from immuneACCESS and kept in-frame rearrangements with V and J called. Such tables lack part of the clones; where checked against another copy, unresolved V genes explain under half of the gap, and the rest is unexplained. This sample has roughly 200,000 clones in its table, and over 80% of those were observed once. The top ten constitute around 1% of the sample. According to the study, the label for this sample's time point signals: about 28 days (+/-7) after the second vaccine dose. The sample's treatment or condition label, in plain terms: meningococcal conjugate vaccine given as trial control. The starting material was peripheral blood, obtained 28 days after the second dose of the MenACWY control vaccine. The receptors here all came from an adult who received the MenACWY meningococcal vaccine as a control.

This chain's CDR3 is CASSLLQGPSSGYTF. The CDR3 coding sequence is TGTGCCAGCAGTTTACTACAGGGGCCCTCGAGTGGCTACACCTTC. V is TRBV28 and J is TRBJ1-2, with 7 bases identical to TRBD1. This CDR3 has 15 residues. Germline CDR1 reads MDHEN; CDR2 reads SYDVKM. Losses at the gene ends were 2 bases for V and 7 bases for J; bases not matched to a gene: 10.

This chain connects TRBV5-1 to TRBJ2-7; TRBD2 matches at 12 bases. CDR1 and CDR2 from the germline V gene are SGHRS and YFSETQ. V lost 0 bases, J lost 1 base, and 8 bases stayed unmatched. There are 18 residues in the CDR3. DNA of the CDR3: TGCGCCAGCAGCTTGGCGACTAGCGGGGGCTTCGTTTCCTACGAGCAGTACTTC. Protein product: CASSLATSGGFVSYEQYF.